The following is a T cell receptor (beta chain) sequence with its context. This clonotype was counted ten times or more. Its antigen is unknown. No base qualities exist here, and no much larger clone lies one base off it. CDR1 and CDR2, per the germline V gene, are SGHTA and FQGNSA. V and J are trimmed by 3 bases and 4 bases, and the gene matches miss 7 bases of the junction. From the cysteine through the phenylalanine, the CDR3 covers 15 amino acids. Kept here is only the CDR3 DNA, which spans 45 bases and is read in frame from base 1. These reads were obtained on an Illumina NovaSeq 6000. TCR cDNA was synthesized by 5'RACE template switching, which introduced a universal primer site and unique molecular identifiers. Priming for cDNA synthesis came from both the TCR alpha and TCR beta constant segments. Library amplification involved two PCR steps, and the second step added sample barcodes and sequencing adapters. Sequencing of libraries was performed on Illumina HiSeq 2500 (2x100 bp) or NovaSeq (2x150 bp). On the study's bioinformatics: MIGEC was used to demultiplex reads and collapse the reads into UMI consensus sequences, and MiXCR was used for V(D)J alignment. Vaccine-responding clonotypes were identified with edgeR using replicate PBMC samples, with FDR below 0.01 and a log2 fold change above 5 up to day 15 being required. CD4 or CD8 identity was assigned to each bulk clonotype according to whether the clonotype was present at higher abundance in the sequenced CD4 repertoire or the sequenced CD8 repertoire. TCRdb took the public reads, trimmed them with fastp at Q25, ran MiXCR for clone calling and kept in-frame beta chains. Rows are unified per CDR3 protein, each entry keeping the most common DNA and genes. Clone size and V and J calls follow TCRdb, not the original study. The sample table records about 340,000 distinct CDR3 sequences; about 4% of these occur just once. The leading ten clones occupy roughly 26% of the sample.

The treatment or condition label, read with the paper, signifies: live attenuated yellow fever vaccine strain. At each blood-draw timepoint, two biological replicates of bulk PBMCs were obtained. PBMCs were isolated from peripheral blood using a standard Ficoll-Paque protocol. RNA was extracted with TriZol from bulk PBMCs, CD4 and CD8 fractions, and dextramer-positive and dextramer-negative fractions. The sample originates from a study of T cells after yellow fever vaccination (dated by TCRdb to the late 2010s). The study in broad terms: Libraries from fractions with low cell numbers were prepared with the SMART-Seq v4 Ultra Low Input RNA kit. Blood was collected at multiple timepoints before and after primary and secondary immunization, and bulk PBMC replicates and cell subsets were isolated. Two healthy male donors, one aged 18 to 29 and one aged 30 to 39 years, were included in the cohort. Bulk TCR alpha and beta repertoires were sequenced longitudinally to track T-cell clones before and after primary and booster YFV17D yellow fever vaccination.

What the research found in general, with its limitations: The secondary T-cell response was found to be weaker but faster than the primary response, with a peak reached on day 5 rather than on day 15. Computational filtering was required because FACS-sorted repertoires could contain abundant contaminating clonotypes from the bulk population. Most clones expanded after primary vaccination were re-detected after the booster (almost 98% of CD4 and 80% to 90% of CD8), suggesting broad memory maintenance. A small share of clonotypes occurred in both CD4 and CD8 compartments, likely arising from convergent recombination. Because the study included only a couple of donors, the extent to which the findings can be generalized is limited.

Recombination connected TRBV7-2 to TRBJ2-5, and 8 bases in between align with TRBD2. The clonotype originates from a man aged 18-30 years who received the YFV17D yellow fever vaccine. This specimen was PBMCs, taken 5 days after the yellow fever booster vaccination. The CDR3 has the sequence CASSFLSGGGETQYF. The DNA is TGTGCCAGCAGCTTCCTCAGCGGGGGCGGAGAGACCCAGTACTTC.